This TCR beta chain stems from a study of shared clonotypes between healthy human individuals. Study results and limitations: Sample collection involved blood only; tissue repertoires are likely different. Shared clonotypes across all four donors exceeded non-shared ones in generation probability. What naive subsets generally showed was a larger estimated richness than memory subsets showed.

The germline CDR1 and CDR2 sequences are SGDLS and YYNGEE. V gave up 4 bases and J gave up 1 base; unmatched junction bases: 3. This CDR3 spans 14 amino acids. For this clone: Its antigen is unknown.

Each PCR replicate from the sorted subsets contained about 180 ng DNA, which is about 31,000 T cell genomes. Sequenced by immunoSEQ multiplex PCR; TCRdb stores in-frame clones only, minus some. The table records 2 million to 3 million clones, 90% to 95% of them present only once. This chain connects TRBV9 to TRBJ1-2, with 8 bases identical to TRBD1. The sequenced sample consisted of naive CD4+ T cells from PBMCs. Specified subset: CD45RA+ positively selected. This receptor was taken from a man aged 18 to 29 in good health. Some clones in this sample may be carry-over from other donors' samples. CDR3 sequence reads: CASSKGQGNYGYTF. Here the CDR3 DNA reads TGTGCCAGCAGCAAAGGACAGGGTAACTATGGCTACACCTTC.